This TCR beta chain stems from a study of blood T cell repertoires in COVID-19. The J segment lost 0 bases and the V segment lost 1 base, leaving 2 bases of the junction unmatched. Germline values: CDR1 SGHRS, CDR2 YFSETQ. CDR3 length: 15 amino acids. This clone was counted a few times. Clones were sequenced by immunoSEQ multiplex PCR, and TCRdb holds only the in-frame ones, with some missing. The table lists roughly 250,000 clones, 75% to 90% of them singletons. The receptor comes from a man aged 40-55 years who had recovered from COVID-19. Sequencing used PBMCs or T cells enriched from blood (not recorded which). The rearrangement links TRBV5-1 to TRBJ1-1; 8 bases align to TRBD1. The CDR3 nucleotides are TGCGCCAGCAGCTTGACAGGGGGATTGAACACTGAAGCTTTCTTT. It specifies CASSLTGGLNTEAFF.